A selection of T cell receptor beta chains follows, all from one sample in a study of CD8 T cells in ankylosing spondylitis. Each CDR3 protein gets one entry after TCRdb re-called the 5' RACE reads with MiXCR. The sample yields about 500,000 distinct CDR3 sequences, 10% to 15% seen once. The sequenced sample consisted of blood, either unsorted or a sorted T cell fraction (not recorded which). The receptors derive from a male donor with ankylosing spondylitis. Both conserved end residues are part of each CDR3. Fields, in order: J gene, D gene, clone size, V gene, CDR3 protein, CDR3 DNA. D genes are given only for firm matches. Expanded clones get a size class; other rows say once, few or many, or leave the size out.

>TRBJ2-5|TRBD2|many|TRBV2
CASSGPSGTETQYF
TGTGCCAGCAGTGGGCCCAGCGGGACAGAGACCCAGTACTTC
>TRBJ1-1|.|.|TRBV29-1
CSFFGNTEAFF
TGCAGTTTCTTTGGGAACACTGAAGCTTTCTTT
>TRBJ2-1|.|.|TRBV5-1
CASSLVTVEVNEQFF
TGCGCCAGCAGCTTGGTGACAGTAGAAGTAAATGAGCAGTTCTTC
>TRBJ1-2|TRBD1|few|TRBV5-1
CASSLGVRDRGSYGYTF
TGCGCCAGCAGCTTGGGGGTCCGGGACAGGGGCAGCTATGGCTACACCTTC
>TRBJ2-5|.|once|TRBV7-2
CASRQDPGRKRETQYF
TGTGCCAGCAGGCAAGATCCGGGACGCAAAAGAGAGACCCAGTACTTC
>TRBJ2-1|TRBD1|many|TRBV20-1
CSAFRGISYNEQFF
TGCAGTGCTTTCAGGGGGATCTCCTACAATGAGCAGTTCTTC
>TRBJ2-1|TRBD1|.|TRBV7-9
CAGAGNYRGLNEQFF
TGTGCCGGAGCAGGGAACTACAGGGGGCTGAATGAGCAGTTCTTC
>TRBJ2-4|.|few|TRBV5-1
CASSLGTGHQYF
TGCGCCAGCAGCTTGGGGACCGGCCATCAGTACTTC
>TRBJ1-6|TRBD1|.|TRBV10-2
CASSEDRASPLHF
TGCGCCAGCAGTGAGGACAGGGCCTCACCCCTCCACTTT
>TRBJ1-1|.|.|TRBV7-9
CASSHLSGLNTEAFF
TGTGCCAGCAGCCACCTTTCGGGACTGAACACTGAAGCTTTCTTT
>TRBJ1-1|.|few|TRBV20-1
CSARVFTEAFF
TGCAGTGCTAGAGTATTCACTGAAGCTTTCTTT
>TRBJ2-3|TRBD1|.|TRBV27
CASRGQGAGTQYF
TGTGCCAGCAGGGGACAGGGGGCTGGTACGCAGTATTTT
>TRBJ1-1|.|.|TRBV27
CASSLMRQIGTEAFF
TGTGCCAGCAGTTTAATGAGGCAGATAGGGACTGAAGCTTTCTTT
>TRBJ2-5|.|.|TRBV12-3/TRBV12-4
CASSLSQTKETQYF
TGTGCCAGCAGTTTGTCACAAACCAAAGAGACCCAGTACTTC
>TRBJ2-5|.|few|TRBV5-1
CASSAGQETQYF
TGCGCCAGCTCGGCGGGCCAAGAGACCCAGTACTTC
>TRBJ2-2|.|few|TRBV20-1
CSATMGALTGELFF
TGCAGTGCCACCATGGGGGCCCTCACCGGGGAGCTGTTTTTT
>TRBJ2-7|.|few|TRBV27
CASSTTPSYEQYF
TGTGCCAGCTCGACGACACCCTCCTACGAGCAGTACTTC
>TRBJ2-6|.|few|TRBV13
CASSSPRPRIGANVLTF
TGTGCCAGCAGCTCCCCGAGACCCCGGATCGGGGCCAACGTCCTGACTTTC
>TRBJ1-4|.|.|TRBV5-1
CASGITGATNEKLFF
TGCGCCAGCGGAATTACAGGAGCAACTAATGAAAAACTGTTTTTT
>TRBJ2-3|.|.|TRBV11-2
CASSSTRGAYTDTQYF
TGTGCCAGCAGCTCCACGAGGGGCGCGTACACAGATACGCAGTATTTT
>TRBJ2-5|TRBD1|.|TRBV28
CASSEDRQGSETQYF
TGTGCCAGCAGTGAGGATCGACAGGGCTCGGAGACCCAGTACTTC
>TRBJ2-5|.|.|TRBV11-2
CASRTWAPYQETQYF
TGTGCCAGCAGGACCTGGGCGCCGTACCAAGAGACCCAGTACTTC
>TRBJ2-1|TRBD2|few|TRBV5-5
CASSARGGSSFNEQFF
TGTGCCAGCAGCGCTAGGGGCGGGAGTTCTTTCAATGAGCAGTTCTTC
>TRBJ2-2|.|many|TRBV5-6
CASSLVRGANTGELFF
TGTGCCAGCAGCTTAGTTCGAGGCGCGAACACCGGGGAGCTGTTTTTT
>TRBJ1-4|TRBD1|.|TRBV25-1
CASSELGTAGKNEKLFF
TGTGCCAGCAGTGAATTGGGGACAGCCGGAAAAAATGAAAAACTGTTTTTT
>TRBJ2-1|.|.|TRBV11-2
CASSSDGDSYNEQFF
TGTGCCAGCAGCTCCGACGGGGACTCCTACAATGAGCAGTTCTTC
>TRBJ2-1|TRBD2|few|TRBV5-1
CASSFRGGRSNEQFF
TGCGCCAGCAGCTTCCGGGGGGGCCGGAGTAATGAGCAGTTCTTC
>TRBJ2-5|.|.|TRBV24-1
CATSDPEEGQETQYF
TGTGCCACCAGTGACCCCGAGGAGGGACAAGAGACCCAGTACTTC
>TRBJ1-1|.|.|TRBV25-1
CASSEGGRYLAFF
TGTGCCAGCAGTGAAGGGGGAAGATATTTAGCTTTCTTT
>TRBJ2-2|.|few|TRBV5-1
CASSMQGLANTGELFF
TGCGCCAGCAGTATGCAAGGTTTAGCGAACACCGGGGAGCTGTTTTTT
>TRBJ2-7|.|few|TRBV11-2
CASSRVGHEQYF
TGTGCCAGCAGCCGCGTGGGGCACGAGCAGTACTTC
>TRBJ1-1|.|.|TRBV21-1
CASSKPADLIMNTEAFF
TGTGCCAGCAGCAAACCAGCGGACCTCATAATGAACACTGAAGCTTTCTTT
>TRBJ1-1|TRBD1|.|TRBV5-1
CASTATGSNTEAFF
TGCGCCAGCACCGCGACAGGGTCAAACACTGAAGCTTTCTTT
>TRBJ1-2|.|few|TRBV6-5
CASSYPDTYYGYTF
TGTGCCAGCAGTTACCCGGACACCTACTATGGCTACACCTTC
>TRBJ2-3|TRBD2|many|TRBV9
CASSRTRITDTQYF
TGTGCCAGCAGCAGGACTAGAATCACAGATACGCAGTATTTT
>TRBJ2-3|.|few|TRBV7-2
CASSLVSRDTQYF
TGTGCCAGCAGCTTAGTTTCACGAGATACGCAGTATTTT
>TRBJ1-2|.|few|TRBV2
CASSRQGSYTF
TGTGCCAGCAGTCGGCAGGGGAGCTACACCTTC
>TRBJ1-1|.|few|TRBV7-8
CASSYRYDTEAFF
TGTGCCAGCAGCTACAGGTATGACACTGAAGCTTTCTTT
>TRBJ2-1|.|.|TRBV24-1
CATSDHTVTDYNEQFF
TGTGCCACCAGTGACCACACAGTGACAGACTACAATGAGCAGTTCTTC
>TRBJ2-3|.|many|TRBV7-2
CASSLASGTDTQYF
TGCGCCAGCAGCTTGGCTAGCGGCACAGATACGCAGTATTTT
>TRBJ2-4|.|.|TRBV2
CASSEGLSWKAKNIQYF
TGTGCCAGCAGTGAGGGGCTAAGTTGGAAGGCCAAAAACATTCAGTACTTC
>TRBJ2-3|TRBD2|few|TRBV10-3
CAIRGLAGNQDTQYF
TGTGCCATCAGGGGACTAGCGGGGAATCAAGATACGCAGTATTTT
>TRBJ2-3|TRBD2|few|TRBV15
CATSSLAGGNTDTQYF
TGTGCCACCAGCTCCCTAGCGGGAGGGAACACAGATACGCAGTATTTT
>TRBJ2-5|.|few|TRBV12-3/TRBV12-4
CASSLWGALQETQYF
TGTGCCAGCAGTTTGTGGGGGGCTCTCCAAGAGACCCAGTACTTC
>TRBJ2-7|TRBD1|many|TRBV7-2
CASSPSSGTAYEQYF
TGTGCCAGCAGCCCCAGTTCCGGGACAGCCTACGAGCAGTACTTC
>TRBJ2-1|TRBD2|few|TRBV28
CASSSTGGLLVNEQFF
TGTGCCAGCAGCTCGACCGGGGGGTTGTTAGTCAATGAGCAGTTCTTC
>TRBJ2-1|.|many|TRBV2
CASRGTGSVQFF
TGTGCCAGCAGGGGAACAGGGTCCGTGCAGTTCTTC
>TRBJ2-3|.|few|TRBV11-1
CASRGEGTDTQYF
TGTGCCTCAAGGGGGGAGGGCACAGATACGCAGTATTTT
>TRBJ1-2|.|.|TRBV6-5
CASSSSGPPNYGYTF
TGTGCCAGCAGTTCATCAGGGCCGCCCAACTATGGCTACACCTTC
>TRBJ2-1|.|few|TRBV2
CASSGAEGLGHQQFF
TGTGCCAGCAGTGGAGCTGAGGGCCTCGGGCACCAGCAGTTCTTC
>TRBJ2-7|.|few|TRBV29-1
CSVDVLAEQYF
TGCAGCGTCGACGTCTTAGCTGAGCAGTACTTC
>TRBJ2-1|TRBD1|.|TRBV7-2
CASSLAAGTGYNEQFF
TGTGCCAGCAGCTTAGCCGCCGGGACAGGGTACAATGAGCAGTTCTTC
>TRBJ2-1|.|.|TRBV12-3/TRBV12-4
CASKGFRVEQFF
TGTGCCAGCAAGGGCTTTCGGGTTGAGCAGTTCTTC
>TRBJ1-4|.|.|TRBV4-2
CASSPSEYNEKLFF
TGTGCCAGCAGCCCTTCGGAGTATAATGAAAAACTGTTTTTT
>TRBJ2-1|.|once|TRBV11-2
CASTPFKDRAYNEQFF
TGTGCCAGCACCCCTTTTAAGGACAGAGCCTACAATGAGCAGTTCTTC
>TRBJ2-7|TRBD1|few|TRBV27
CASKRTGGAYEQYF
TGTGCCAGCAAAAGGACAGGGGGGGCCTACGAGCAGTACTTC
>TRBJ2-3|.|.|TRBV11-1
CASSFQTTAYSLRVTDTQYF
TGTGCCAGCAGCTTCCAGACTACCGCTTACTCCTTGCGCGTCACAGATACGCAGTATTTT
>TRBJ1-5|.|few|TRBV6-1
CASLQSGDQPQHF
TGTGCCAGCCTTCAGTCGGGGGATCAGCCCCAGCATTTT
>TRBJ2-5|.|.|TRBV5-6
CASSFHGKTQYF
TGTGCCAGCAGCTTCCATGGAAAGACCCAGTACTTC
>TRBJ2-1|.|.|TRBV29-1
CSIRGANEQFF
TGCAGCATTCGGGGAGCAAATGAGCAGTTCTTC